Here is one TCR beta chain with its context. This record belongs to a study of preoperative IRX-2 immunotherapy in early breast cancer. V dropped 3 bases and J dropped 3 bases, with 9 bases sitting between them. This CDR3 comprises 14 residues. Germline CDR1 is SGHNT and CDR2 is YENEEA. Treatment defined: preoperative locoregional IRX-2 cytokine immunotherapy. Samples came from a phase Ib trial of preoperative locoregional IRX-2 cytokine immunotherapy. Produced via immunoSEQ multiplex PCR; TCRdb's table is partial and in-frame only. The sample has 35,000 to 45,000 clones; roughly 80% are singletons. Source: lymph node tissue, taken after IRX-2 immunotherapy. The chain couples TRBV11-3 to TRBJ2-1; TRBD1 might be the D (6 bases). The TCR comes from a human donor with breast cancer. CDR3 nucleotide sequence: TGTGCCAGCAGCTTCGTCAGGGGCTACAATGAGCAGTTCTTC. Protein product: CASSFVRGYNEQFF. Together with reference TRBV11-3 and TRBJ2-1, the CDR3 gives the full variable domain: EAGVVQSPRYKIIEKKQPVAFWCNPISGHNTLYWYLQNLGQGPELLIRYENEEAVDDSQLPKDRFSAERLKGVDSTLKIQPAELGDSAVYLCASSFVRGYNEQFFGPGTRLTVL.